This T cell receptor (beta chain) came from a study of response to subunit inactivated influenza vaccine. Trimming took 5 bases from V and 8 from J; bases not matched to a gene: 5. Germline V gives CDR1 SGHTA, CDR2 FQGNSA. This CDR3 comprises 13 residues. Study-wide results and caveats: Few new T cells, the authors suggested, are recruited by each seasonal influenza vaccination.

This clonotype was detected a few times. As yet, its antigen is unknown. A single record per CDR3 protein comes from TCRdb applying MiXCR to the RT-PCR reads. Of 300,000 to 350,000 distinct CDR3 sequences in the sample, less than 25% were seen once. Sequenced material: PBMCs from blood, taken less than 22 months after vaccination. This receptor was obtained from a man aged 45 to 70 who received an inactivated influenza vaccine. This rearrangement joins TRBV7-2 to TRBJ2-1; 8 bases map to TRBD2. The CDR3 loop reads CASSPRGGYEQFF. The CDR3 DNA reads TGTGCCAGCAGCCCCCGGGGGGGCTATGAGCAGTTCTTC.